One and the same sample provided the 16 T cell receptor beta chains below, sequenced in a study of glioma-infiltrating T cells after dendritic cell vaccination. Indicated time point: after dendritic cell vaccination, including at tumor progression/relapse. Produced via immunoSEQ multiplex PCR; TCRdb's table is partial and in-frame only. Of around 92,000 clones in the sample, 75% to 90% are singletons; the top ten hold 4.5% to 5.5%. Sequenced material: blood, taken after dendritic cell vaccination. These receptors originate from a human donor with glioblastoma.

V is TRBV6-6 and J is TRBJ2-3; TRBD2 matches 9 bases. Germline assignment: CDR1 MNHNY and CDR2 SVGAGI (reference sequence). Germline trimming cut 8 bases from V and 4 bases from J; bases unmatched to any gene: 4. CDR3 length equals 13 residues. CDR3 sequence (DNA): TGTGCCAGCGGGCGGGGGGGCCCAGATACGCAGTATTTT. Encoded protein: CASGRGGPDTQYF.

This clone was counted a few times. The rearrangement uses TRBV7-2 and TRBJ1-2; 8 bases are shared with TRBD1. There are 16 residues in the CDR3. V lost 1 base, J lost 7 bases, and 11 bases stayed unmatched. Germline V gene lookup returns CDR1 SGHTA and CDR2 FQGNSA. CDR3 sequence: CASSLDIGQGRGGYTF. The CDR3 DNA reads TGTGCCAGCAGCTTAGACATAGGACAGGGCCGAGGTGGCTACACCTTC.

The genes are TRBV5-1 and TRBJ2-2, with TRBD2 as a possible D gene (6 bases). V shed 1 base and J shed 0 bases, with 10 bases lying between them. The germline V gene encodes CDR1 SGHRS and CDR2 YFSETQ. The CDR3 is made up of 16 amino acids. CDR3 nucleotide sequence: TGCGCCAGCAGCTTGTTTAGCGGATCGAACACCGGGGAGCTGTTTTTT. Amino acid sequence: CASSLFSGSNTGELFF.

This clone occurred once. The chain recombines TRBV28 with TRBJ2-4; D perhaps matches TRBD2 (6 bases). Germline assignment: CDR1 MDHEN and CDR2 SYDVKM. The CDR3 loop spans 14 amino acids. V lost 3 bases and J lost 7, with 13 bases in between. CDR3 sequence (DNA): TGTGCCAGCAGTTTTCGGGGGACGATTAACATTCAGTACTTC. Its protein product is CASSFRGTINIQYF. Full variable domain (missing parts from reference TRBV28 and TRBJ2-4): DVKVTQSSRYLVKRTGEKVFLECVQDMDHENMFWYRQDPGLGLRLIYFSYDVKMKEKGDIPEGYSVSREKKERFSLILESASTNQTSMYLCASSFRGTINIQYFGAGTRLSVL.

The chain couples TRBV2 to TRBJ2-5, with 10 bases matching TRBD2. The germline CDR1 and CDR2 sequences are SNHLY and FYNNEI. V shed 9 bases, J shed 11 bases, and the junction held 6 bases outside the gene matches. The CDR3 has 11 residues. The CDR3 DNA reads as TGTGCCAGGGCTCTAGCGGGGGTTCAGTACTTC. As protein: CARALAGVQYF.

V usage is TRBV28 and J usage is TRBJ2-7, with D perhaps TRBD1 (8 bases). V was trimmed by 5 bases and J by 1 base, leaving 18 bases between them. Per the germline V gene, CDR1 is MDHEN and CDR2 is SYDVKM. CDR3 size: 16 residues. The CDR3 is CASSGGGQASSYEQYF. The CDR3 bases are TGTGCCAGCAGTGGGGGGGGACAGGCTTCTTCCTACGAGCAGTACTTC.

This clone was observed a few times. V is TRBV19 and J is TRBJ1-5; 10 bases are a match to TRBD1. The V and J ends lost 2 bases and 6 bases, in that order; junction bases with no gene match: 4. From germline, CDR1 is LNHDA and CDR2 SQIVND (reference sequence). There are 15 residues in the CDR3. CDR3 in DNA: TGTGCCAGTAGTATATCCCGGGACAGGGGTCAGCCCCAGCATTTT. The encoded protein is CASSISRDRGQPQHF. The full variable domain, rest sourced from reference TRBV19 and TRBJ1-5, is DGGITQSPKYLFRKEGQNVTLSCEQNLNHDAMYWYRQDPGQGLRLIYYSQIVNDFQKGDIAEGYSVSREKKESFPLTVTSAQKNPTAFYLCASSISRDRGQPQHFGDGTRLSIL.

V is TRBV7-2 and J is TRBJ2-7; TRBD1 matches 7 bases. There are 15 residues in the CDR3. Germline V CDR1 and CDR2: SGHTA, FQGNSA. Unmatched junction bases numbered 7, after V lost 5 bases and J lost 0 bases. The CDR3 DNA follows: TGTGCCAGCAGCGAAGGGGGCGGAGCCTCCTACGAGCAGTACTTC. Translation gives CASSEGGGASYEQYF.

The chain recombines TRBV6-1 with TRBJ1-1; 8 bases are shared with TRBD1. The CDR3 is 14 residues long. V was pared by 7 bases and J by 5 bases, with 9 bases of the junction left unmatched. CDR1 is MNHNS, CDR2 SASEGT, per germline. The CDR3 DNA is TGTGCCAGCAAGGACAGGGAAATGGGGACTGAAGCTTTCTTT. It codes for CASKDREMGTEAFF.

The chain recombines TRBV7-3 with TRBJ2-7; weak D call: TRBD2 (5 bases). This CDR3 has 13 amino acids. Trimming removed 4 bases at V and 12 bases at J, with 19 bases between. CDR1 is SGHTA, CDR2 FQGTGA, per germline. The chain's CDR3 is CASSSLSGTPMYF. The CDR3 DNA follows: TGTGCCAGCAGCTCCTTAAGCGGTACCCCTATGTACTTC.

V usage is TRBV5-1 and J usage is TRBJ2-5; 9 nucleotides align to TRBD2. V lost 2 bases and J lost 2; bases outside the gene matches: 10. The CDR3 loop spans 17 amino acids. CDR1 is SGHRS, CDR2 YFSETQ, per germline. This chain's CDR3 is CASSLIPKTSGQETQYF. The DNA for the CDR3 is TGCGCCAGCAGCTTAATCCCGAAGACTAGCGGACAAGAGACCCAGTACTTC.

The genes are TRBV29-1 and TRBJ2-1, with TRBD2 identical over 10 bases. Trimming at V came to 3 bases and at J to 7 bases, leaving 3 bases not matched to a gene. The CDR3 consists of 13 residues. Germline loops: CDR1 SQVTM, CDR2 ANQGSEA. DNA for the CDR3: TGCAGCGTTGAGGGGACTAGCGAAAATGAGCAGTTCTTC. As protein: CSVEGTSENEQFF.

The chain links TRBV4-1 to TRBJ2-1; tentatively, D is TRBD1 (6 bases). Trimming took 0 bases from V and 5 from J, leaving 17 bases between them. CDR1 and CDR2 (germline): MGHRA, YSYEKL. The CDR3 runs 17 residues. In nucleotides, the CDR3 is TGCGCCAGCAGCCAAGAGGCCTCCGGGACAACGAACAATGAGCAGTTCTTC. Translated: CASSQEASGTTNNEQFF.

This clone is a singleton in its sample. The rearrangement joins TRBV5-1 to TRBJ2-2, with TRBD2 matching over 11 bases. V lost 5 bases to trimming and J lost 1 base; unmatched junction nucleotides: 1. Per the germline V gene, CDR1 is SGHRS and CDR2 is YFSETQ. CDR3 length: 15 amino acids. CDR3 nucleotides: TGCGCCAGCAGGCTAGCGGGGGGGAACACCGGGGAGCTGTTTTTT. Translation gives CASRLAGGNTGELFF.

The rearrangement joins TRBV4-1 to TRBJ2-1; TRBD1 might be the D (5 bases). Germline values: CDR1 MGHRA, CDR2 YSYEKL. The V and J ends lost 1 base and 11 bases respectively, with 21 bases between them. This CDR3 has 16 residues. The CDR3 DNA is TGCGCCAGCAGCCAAGGTATAGGGGTGTTGCGCGTTAAGCAGTTCTTC. Translated: CASSQGIGVLRVKQFF.

The chain joins TRBV30 to TRBJ2-7; D might be TRBD1 (6 bases). Trimming shortened V by 6 bases and J by 7 bases, and 10 bases separated the two germline ends. The CDR3 runs to 10 residues. Germline V lookup: CDR1 GTSNPN, CDR2 SVGIG (reference sequence). This chain's CDR3 is CACGGWEQYF. The CDR3 DNA reads TGTGCCTGTGGGGGCTGGGAGCAGTACTTC.